This TCR beta chain was profiled in a study of T-cell reconstitution after alpha-beta-depleted transplantation in children (TCRdb year 2016). Broadly, across the study: T-cell immune reconstitution after TCRalphabeta/CD19-depleted allogeneic hematopoietic cell transplantation in children was quantitatively tracked in the study by means of TCR repertoire profiling.

CDR1 KGHSH and CDR2 LQKENI were looked up in the germline V gene. Germline trimming: 3 bases from V, 0 bases from J; junction bases outside gene matches: 5. The CDR3 runs 15 residues from the cysteine to the phenylalanine. CDR3 DNA is the only sequence kept; it has 45 bases, read in frame from the first base. The paper's findings and limits, for the study overall: Apparently early alphabetaT-cell count recovery about two months after transplant reportedly relied on only several hundred rapidly expanded clones derived from non-depleted graft cells. In some patients, the high TCRbeta diversity seen at day 60 was put down to recipient T cells and intrathymic progenitors that had survived conditioning. The frequencies of hyperexpanded clones fell over the following months, and after one year, T-cell counts and TCRbeta diversity were mostly attributed to newly produced T cells.

Per the publication, the treatment or condition label means: allogeneic hematopoietic cell transplantation with graft depleted of TCRalphabeta T cells and CD19 B cells. TCRalphabeta/CD19-depleted allogeneic hematopoietic cell grafts were given to the transplant recipients, all of whom were children. Libraries were built with PCR. Instrument on record: Illumina HiSeq 2500. TCR libraries were prepared with molecular barcoding, using unique molecular identifiers to normalize TCRbeta repertoire quantification. Through fastp at Q25 and MiXCR, TCRdb rebuilt clones from the public reads, retaining in-frame beta chains. CDR3 protein duplicates are merged, each entry listing the most common genes and DNA. The sample table holds under 400,000 distinct CDR3 sequences, of which around 25% were seen once. 9.5% to 13% of the sample comes from the top ten. Worth noting for this clonotype: The target of this receptor is not known. It has no much larger one-base neighbor in the sample; base qualities were not kept.

The chain uses TRBV18 and TRBJ2-7; TRBD2 aligns with 7 central bases. The sample in question was PBMCs, mostly from graft donor cells, obtained 180 days after TCRalphabeta/CD19-depleted stem cell transplant. The receptor's source is a male patient aged 10-17 years who had a stem cell transplant for acute lymphoblastic leukemia, so the T cells may come from the graft donor. The DNA sequence is as follows: TGTGCCAGCTCACCTTACGGACTAGACTCCTACGAGCAGTACTTC. Translated, it gives CASSPYGLDSYEQYF.